The 26 T cell receptor beta chains below were found in one sample sequenced in a study of CD8 T cells in Susac syndrome. Random hexamers were used to reverse transcribe an amount of about 0.45 to 1 ug RNA. TCRdb independently ran MiXCR on the immunoSEQ multiplex PCR reads; one entry per CDR3 protein. The sample has 150,000 to 180,000 distinct CDR3 sequences, around 95% seen once. The sequenced sample consisted of CD8+ T cells from PBMCs. Receptor source: a human donor with multiple sclerosis.

The chain uses TRBV11-2 and TRBJ1-1, with unresolved D. The germline V gene has CDR1 SGHAT and CDR2 FQNNGV. The CDR3 is made up of 14 amino acids. V gave up 3 bases and J gave up 0 bases, with 8 bases separating them. DNA for the CDR3: TGTGCCAGCAGCTTGGACGGAGTGAACACTGAAGCTTTCTTT. It translates to CASSLDGVNTEAFF.

J is TRBJ1-5 and V is TRBV30, with D perhaps TRBD1 (5 bases). The CDR3 is 14 residues long. Deletions cut 2 bases from V and 6 bases from J, with 14 bases between. Germline V gives CDR1 GTSNPN, CDR2 SVGIG (reference sequence). This CDR3 reads CAWSLWSGTQPQHF. Here the CDR3 DNA reads TGTGCCTGGAGTCTCTGGTCAGGGACTCAGCCCCAGCATTTT.

This rearrangement joins TRBV5-1 to TRBJ2-3; D is unclear. The CDR3 is made up of 12 amino acids. Trimming stripped 4 bases from V and 3 bases from J, with 6 bases between. The germline V gene has CDR1 SGHRS and CDR2 YFSETQ. The CDR3 here is CASSLFTDTQYF. The CDR3 bases are TGCGCCAGCAGCCTCTTTACAGATACGCAGTATTTT.

The gene calls are TRBV20-1 and TRBJ1-5, with TRBD1 as a possible D gene (5 bases). This CDR3 region has 14 residues. The germline gives CDR1 DFQATT, CDR2 SNEGSKA (reference sequence). With 6 bases removed from V and 7 bases from J, the gap between germline ends came to 19 bases. The CDR3 nucleotides read TGCAGTGCCGGGGGTGCAGGACTGGGGCAGCCCCAGCATTTT. It specifies CSAGGAGLGQPQHF.

This chain uses TRBV5-1 with TRBJ1-5; maybe TRBD1 (5 bases). There are 14 residues in the CDR3. V lost 0 bases to trimming and J lost 7 bases, with 11 bases between them. Germline values: CDR1 SGHRS, CDR2 YFSETQ. This CDR3 reads CASSLAGGSQPQHF. The CDR3, as DNA: TGCGCCAGCAGCTTGGCGGGGGGAAGCCAGCCCCAGCATTTT.

This chain uses TRBV20-1 with TRBJ1-1, with a tentative D call TRBD1 (5 bases). The length of the CDR3 is 15 residues. The germline gives CDR1 DFQATT, CDR2 SNEGSKA (reference sequence). Trimming stripped 4 bases from V and 9 bases from J, with 24 bases between. CDR3 nucleotide sequence: TGCAGTGCTAAGGGCTTCGAACGGGGCCCAAGGAAAGCTTTCTTT. Encoded protein: CSAKGFERGPRKAFF.

This rearrangement joins TRBV6-5 to TRBJ2-6; D is ambiguous. The CDR3 is made up of 18 amino acids. V was pared by 0 bases and J by 0 bases, with 12 bases between. From germline, CDR1 is MNHEY and CDR2 SVGAGI. CDR3: CASSYSIVPGSGANVLTF. The CDR3 bases are TGTGCCAGCAGTTACTCGATAGTCCCCGGCTCTGGGGCCAACGTCCTGACTTTC.

The chain links TRBV20-1 to TRBJ2-4, with D tentatively TRBD2 (6 bases). CDR1 DFQATT and CDR2 SNEGSKA come from the germline V gene (reference sequence). The CDR3 contains 14 residues. V gave up 0 bases and J gave up 8 bases, with 14 bases separating them. CDR3: CSARDRRGWDIQYF. The CDR3 coding sequence is TGCAGTGCTAGAGATAGGCGGGGTTGGGACATTCAGTACTTC.

This clonotype appeared once. The chain uses TRBV27 and TRBJ2-1, with 8 bases that match TRBD2. There are 15 residues in the CDR3. Germline V gene lookup returns CDR1 MNHEY and CDR2 SMNVEV (reference sequence). The J segment lost 8 bases and the V segment lost 0 bases, leaving 6 bases of the junction unmatched. CDR3 nucleotide sequence: TGTGCCAGCAGTTTATCGCAGGGACTAGTCCATGAGCAGTTCTTC. The encoded protein is CASSLSQGLVHEQFF.

V and J are TRBV7-9 and TRBJ2-7; D is uncertain. The V end lost 0 bases, the J end lost 1 base, and 7 bases lay between the germline ends. Per germline, CDR1 SEHNR and CDR2 FQNEAQ (reference sequence). This CDR3 comprises 14 residues. CDR3 amino acids: CASSLAAGSYEQYV. The CDR3 nucleotides are TGTGCCAGCAGCTTAGCGGCCGGGTCCTACGAGCAGTACGTC.

The chain links TRBV7-6 to TRBJ1-1; D not resolved. Between the trimmed V and J ends, which lost 0 bases and 4 bases, there was a span of 6 bases. CDR1 SGHVS and CDR2 FNYEAQ come from the germline V gene. The CDR3 loop spans 13 amino acids. CDR3 loop: CASSLADSTEAFF. CDR3 bases: TGTGCCAGCAGCTTAGCGGATAGCACTGAAGCTTTCTTT. Looking up the rest from reference TRBV7-6 and TRBJ1-1 gives the full variable domain: GAGVSQSPRYKVTKRGQDVALRCDPISGHVSLYWYRQALGQGPEFLTYFNYEAQQDKSGLPNDRFSAERPEGSISTLTIQRTEQRDSAMYRCASSLADSTEAFFGQGTRLTVV.

The V call is TRBV14, the J call TRBJ1-1; D uncertain. This CDR3 has 12 amino acids. The V end was cut by 3 bases, the J end by 5 bases, with 7 bases between. Germline V gives CDR1 SGHDN, CDR2 FVKESK. The CDR3 sequence: CASSQLGTEAFF. The CDR3 DNA reads TGTGCCAGCAGCCAGCTGGGAACTGAAGCTTTCTTT.

The chain is built from TRBV27 and TRBJ1-2; TRBD1 matches 9 bases. This CDR3 comprises 16 residues. The trim removed 2 bases at V and 8 bases at J, leaving 12 bases unmatched. Per the germline V gene, CDR1 is MNHEY and CDR2 is SMNVEV (reference sequence). This chain's CDR3 is CASSLTPGDRVGGYTF. In DNA form, the CDR3 reads TGTGCCAGCAGTTTAACTCCGGGGGACAGGGTGGGAGGCTACACCTTC.

The V and J genes are TRBV30 and TRBJ2-6; a weak D match, TRBD1 (6 bases). Per the germline V gene, CDR1 is GTSNPN and CDR2 is SVGIG (reference sequence). Trimming stripped 5 bases from V and 0 bases from J, with 14 bases between. The CDR3 has 16 amino acids. CDR3 loop: CAWGQLRLSGANVLTF. The CDR3 nucleotides are TGTGCCTGGGGACAGCTACGTCTCTCTGGGGCCAACGTCCTGACTTTC.

V and J are TRBV13 and TRBJ2-5; TRBD2 matches 7 bases. This CDR3 contains 15 residues. The germline CDR1 and CDR2 sequences are PRHDT and FYEKMQ (reference sequence). With V trimmed by 6 bases and J by 2 bases, 9 bases remained unmatched. Here the CDR3 DNA reads TGTGCCAGCAGGTATAGCGGGTCCATTCAAGAGACCCAGTACTTC. Its translation is CASRYSGSIQETQYF. The full variable domain, completed using reference TRBV13 and TRBJ2-5, is AAGVIQSPRHLIKEKRETATLKCYPIPRHDTVYWYQQGPGQDPQFLISFYEKMQSDKGSIPDRFSAQQFSDYHSELNMSSLELGDSALYFCASRYSGSIQETQYFGPGTRLLVL.

This clonotype occurred once. The chain recombines TRBV29-1 with TRBJ1-1; no reliable D call. The germline gives CDR1 SQVTM, CDR2 ANQGSEA. V was clipped by 1 base and J by 1 base, with 19 bases between them. This CDR3 has 17 residues. CDR3 bases: TGCAGCGTTGAAGGTGATCCTGAAGGGCGCGGGAACACTGAAGCTTTCTTT. It codes for CSVEGDPEGRGNTEAFF.

The rearrangement links TRBV30 to TRBJ2-2; D not resolved. Germline V gene data show CDR1 as GTSNPN and CDR2 as SVGIG (reference sequence). Trimming removed 1 base at V and 13 bases at J, with 19 bases between. The length of the CDR3 is 14 residues. CDR3 nucleotides: TGTGCCTGGAGTGCAGGTGCAATTCCCCGAGGGCTGTTTTTT. This gives the protein CAWSAGAIPRGLFF.

V usage is TRBV15 and J usage is TRBJ2-7; no clear D. The CDR3 runs 16 residues. CDR1 is LNHNV, CDR2 YYDKDF, per germline (reference sequence). The V and J ends lost 0 bases and 6 bases respectively, with 18 bases between them. CDR3 in amino acids: CATSREVKVSGSEQYF. In DNA form, the CDR3 reads TGTGCCACCAGCAGAGAAGTAAAGGTCTCCGGCTCCGAGCAGTACTTC.

The chain recombines TRBV29-1 with TRBJ1-2, with D possibly being TRBD1 (5 bases). V gave up 3 bases and J gave up 4 bases, with 15 bases separating them. The CDR3 extends over 14 amino acids. CDR1 and CDR2 from the germline V gene are SQVTM and ANQGSEA. In DNA, the CDR3 is TGCAGCGTTGATCAAGACAATCAGGGCTATGGCTACACCTTC. This encodes CSVDQDNQGYGYTF.

The chain links TRBV20-1 to TRBJ1-2; TRBD1 matches at 8 bases. This CDR3 is 14 amino acids long. The germline gives CDR1 DFQATT, CDR2 SNEGSKA (reference sequence). V lost 6 bases to trimming and J lost 0 bases; unmatched junction nucleotides: 6. Here the CDR3 reads CSALRTGTNYGYTF. The CDR3 region has the DNA TGCAGTGCCCTCCGGACAGGGACTAACTATGGCTACACCTTC.

The rearrangement uses TRBV20-1 and TRBJ2-1; no clear D gene. CDR1 is DFQATT, CDR2 SNEGSKA, per germline (reference sequence). Trimming stripped 5 bases from V and 5 bases from J, with 7 bases between. The CDR3 loop spans 11 amino acids. The CDR3 region has the DNA TGCAGTGCTGTACAGCACAATGAGCAGTTCTTC. The encoded protein is CSAVQHNEQFF.

The chain uses TRBV13 and TRBJ2-1; the match to TRBD1 covers 8 bases. Germline CDR1 PRHDT, CDR2 FYEKMQ (reference sequence). The trim removed 5 bases at V and 5 bases at J, leaving 8 bases unmatched. The CDR3 covers 15 residues. The chain's CDR3 is CASSPRTGSNNEQFF. Written as DNA, the CDR3 is TGTGCCAGCAGCCCACGGACAGGGTCGAACAATGAGCAGTTCTTC.

Only one count was recorded for this clonotype. The gene calls are TRBV7-9 and TRBJ1-2, with 9 positions matching TRBD1. The CDR3 is 17 residues long. J was trimmed by 5 bases and V by 0 bases; bases with no gene match: 10. CDR1 is SEHNR, CDR2 FQNEAQ, per germline (reference sequence). The CDR3 is CASSLATSMGQGYGYTF. For the CDR3, the DNA is TGTGCCAGCAGCTTAGCCACTTCGATGGGACAGGGATATGGCTACACCTTC. The entire variable domain, with the rest obtained from reference TRBV7-9 and TRBJ1-2, is as follows: DTGVSQNPRHKITKRGQNVTFRCDPISEHNRLYWYRQTLGQGPEFLTYFQNEAQLEKSRLLSDRFSAERPKGSFSTLEIQRTEQGDSAMYLCASSLATSMGQGYGYTFGSGTRLTVV.

The chain employs TRBV6-5 and TRBJ1-2; TRBD1 is a possible D gene (5 bases). Trimming pared 0 bases from V and 4 bases from J, leaving 9 bases between. Germline V gives CDR1 MNHEY, CDR2 SVGAGI. CDR3 length: 14 amino acids. The CDR3 loop reads CASSYSGASYGYTF. As DNA, the CDR3 is TGTGCCAGCAGTTACTCCGGGGCTTCCTATGGCTACACCTTC.

This clonotype was recorded once. The V call is TRBV19, the J call TRBJ1-6, with D uncertain. V was clipped by 7 bases and J by 6 bases, with 10 bases between them. CDR1 and CDR2 (germline): LNHDA, SQIVND (reference sequence). The CDR3 extends over 13 amino acids. The chain's CDR3 is CASKRGGNSPLHF. The CDR3 DNA follows: TGTGCCAGTAAGCGGGGTGGTAATTCACCCCTCCACTTT.

This chain connects TRBV2 to TRBJ2-1, with 8 bases fitting TRBD2. In germline, CDR1 is SNHLY, CDR2 FYNNEI. The CDR3 runs 15 residues. Germline trimming cut 5 bases from V and 4 bases from J; bases unmatched to any gene: 7. This CDR3 is CASSPSGGRYNEQFF. The CDR3 DNA is TGTGCCAGCAGTCCCAGCGGGGGTCGTTACAATGAGCAGTTCTTC.